Sequencing of this T cell receptor beta chain was carried out in a study of blood T cell repertoires in COVID-19. Study-level information: Samples taken during acute and convalescent COVID-19 were collected in the United States, Italy and Spain.

The CDR3 runs to 13 residues. From germline, CDR1 is SGHDT and CDR2 YYEEEE. Trimming stripped 1 base from V and 1 base from J, with 5 bases between. Using immunoSEQ multiplex PCR, the repertoire was profiled, and TCRdb retains in-frame clones only, with some absent. Of 330,000 or so clones detected, around nine tenths appear once; the ten largest clones hold 1%. The rearrangement uses TRBV5-6 and TRBJ1-1; no clear D gene. Sequencing was performed on PBMCs or T cells enriched from blood (not recorded which). The receptor comes from a woman aged 25 to 39 who had been exposed to COVID-19. CDR3 in DNA: TGTGCCAGCAGCTTGCGGAGGAACACTGAAGCTTTCTTT. As protein: CASSLRRNTEAFF.